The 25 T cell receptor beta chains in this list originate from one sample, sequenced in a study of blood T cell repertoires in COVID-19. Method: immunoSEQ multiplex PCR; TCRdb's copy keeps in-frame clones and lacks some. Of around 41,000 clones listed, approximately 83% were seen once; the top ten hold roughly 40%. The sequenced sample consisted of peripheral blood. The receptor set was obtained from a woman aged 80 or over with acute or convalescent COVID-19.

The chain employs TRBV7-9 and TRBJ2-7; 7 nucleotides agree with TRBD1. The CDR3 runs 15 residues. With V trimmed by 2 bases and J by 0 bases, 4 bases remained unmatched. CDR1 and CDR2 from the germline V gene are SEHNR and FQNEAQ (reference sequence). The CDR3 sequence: CASSLWGTVSYEQYF. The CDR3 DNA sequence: TGTGCCAGCAGCTTATGGGGGACAGTCTCCTACGAGCAGTACTTC.

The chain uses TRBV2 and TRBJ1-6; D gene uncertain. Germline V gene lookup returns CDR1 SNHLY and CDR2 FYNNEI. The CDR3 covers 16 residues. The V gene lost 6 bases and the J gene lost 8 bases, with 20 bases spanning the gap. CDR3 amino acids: CASRGRSGGLDSPLHF. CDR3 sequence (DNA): TGTGCCAGCAGGGGAAGGTCCGGAGGGTTAGATTCACCCCTCCACTTT.

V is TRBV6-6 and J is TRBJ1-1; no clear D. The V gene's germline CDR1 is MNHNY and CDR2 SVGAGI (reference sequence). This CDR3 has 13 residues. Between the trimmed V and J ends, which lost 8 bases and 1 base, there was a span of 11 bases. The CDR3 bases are TGTGCCAGCGGCCAGGATAAGAACACTGAAGCTTTCTTT. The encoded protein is CASGQDKNTEAFF.

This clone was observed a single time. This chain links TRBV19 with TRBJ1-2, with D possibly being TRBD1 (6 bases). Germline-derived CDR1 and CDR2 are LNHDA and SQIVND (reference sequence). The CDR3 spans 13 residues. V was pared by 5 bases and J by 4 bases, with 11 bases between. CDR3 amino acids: CASSAQGFYGYTF. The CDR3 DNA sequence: TGTGCCAGTAGTGCACAGGGCTTCTATGGCTACACCTTC.

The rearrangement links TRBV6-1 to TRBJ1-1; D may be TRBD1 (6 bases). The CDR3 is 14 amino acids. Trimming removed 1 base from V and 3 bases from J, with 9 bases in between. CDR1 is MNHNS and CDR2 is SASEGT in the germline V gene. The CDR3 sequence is CASSEVGGDTEAFF. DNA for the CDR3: TGTGCCAGCAGTGAAGTAGGGGGGGACACTGAAGCTTTCTTT.

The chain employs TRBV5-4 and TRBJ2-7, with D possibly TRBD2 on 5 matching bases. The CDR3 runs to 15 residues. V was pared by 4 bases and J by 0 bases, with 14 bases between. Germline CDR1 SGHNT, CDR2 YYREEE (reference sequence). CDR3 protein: CASSPGGRGSYEQYF. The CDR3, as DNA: TGTGCCAGCAGCCCAGGTGGTCGGGGCTCCTACGAGCAGTACTTC.

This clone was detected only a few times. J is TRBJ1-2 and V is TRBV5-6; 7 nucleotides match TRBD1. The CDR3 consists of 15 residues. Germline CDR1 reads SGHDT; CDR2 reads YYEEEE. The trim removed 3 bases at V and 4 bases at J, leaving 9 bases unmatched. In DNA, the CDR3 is TGTGCCAGCAGCTCGGGACAGCGACGTTCCTATGGCTACACCTTC. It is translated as CASSSGQRRSYGYTF.

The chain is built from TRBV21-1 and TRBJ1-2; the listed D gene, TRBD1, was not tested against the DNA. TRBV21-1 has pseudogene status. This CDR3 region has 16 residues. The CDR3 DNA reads TGTGCCAGCAGAAATAGGGGGCGGTTGACTAACTATGGCTACACCTTC. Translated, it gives CASRNRGRLTNYGYTF.

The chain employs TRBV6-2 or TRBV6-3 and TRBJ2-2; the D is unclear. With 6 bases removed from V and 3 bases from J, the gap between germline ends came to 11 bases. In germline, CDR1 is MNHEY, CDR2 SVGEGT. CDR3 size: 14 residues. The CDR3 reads CASSGFRDTGELFF. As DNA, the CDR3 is TGTGCCAGCAGCGGGTTCCGGGACACCGGGGAGCTGTTTTTT.

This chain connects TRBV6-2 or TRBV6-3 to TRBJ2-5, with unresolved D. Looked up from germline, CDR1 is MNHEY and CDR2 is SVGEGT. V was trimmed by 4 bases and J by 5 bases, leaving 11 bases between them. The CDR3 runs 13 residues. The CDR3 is CASSFGRRETQYF. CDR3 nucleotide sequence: TGTGCCAGCAGTTTCGGCCGCAGGGAGACCCAGTACTTC.

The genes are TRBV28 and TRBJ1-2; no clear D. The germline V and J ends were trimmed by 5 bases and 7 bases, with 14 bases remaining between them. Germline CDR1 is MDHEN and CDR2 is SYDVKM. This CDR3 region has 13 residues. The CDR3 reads CASSARKIGGYTF. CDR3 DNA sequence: TGTGCCAGCAGTGCCAGGAAAATTGGTGGCTACACCTTC.

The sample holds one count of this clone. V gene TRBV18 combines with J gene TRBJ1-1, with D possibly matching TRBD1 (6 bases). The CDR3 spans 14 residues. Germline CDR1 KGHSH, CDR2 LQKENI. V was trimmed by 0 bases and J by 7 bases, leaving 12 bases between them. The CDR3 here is CASSPPKQGGEAFF. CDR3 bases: TGTGCCAGCTCACCACCGAAACAGGGTGGTGAAGCTTTCTTT.

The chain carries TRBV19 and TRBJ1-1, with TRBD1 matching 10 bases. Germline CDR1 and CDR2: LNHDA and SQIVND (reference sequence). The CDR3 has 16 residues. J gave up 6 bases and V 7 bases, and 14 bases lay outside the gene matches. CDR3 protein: CASMEHPGQGSPEAFF. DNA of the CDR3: TGTGCCAGTATGGAGCACCCGGGACAGGGGAGCCCTGAAGCTTTCTTT.

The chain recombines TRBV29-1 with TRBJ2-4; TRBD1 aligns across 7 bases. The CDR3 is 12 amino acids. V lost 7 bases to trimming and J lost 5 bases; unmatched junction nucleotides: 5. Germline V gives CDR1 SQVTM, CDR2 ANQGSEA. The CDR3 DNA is TGCAGCGCCGGGGACAGAGAAAACATTCAGTACTTC. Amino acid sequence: CSAGDRENIQYF.

DNA of the CDR3: TGTGCCATCAGAGGACAGGGTGGAGGGTACGAGCAGTACTTC. Protein product: CAIRGQGGGYEQYF. This rearrangement joins TRBV10-3 to TRBJ2-7; the match to TRBD1 covers 8 bases. This CDR3 is built from 14 residues. The V gene's germline CDR1 is ENHRY and CDR2 SYGVKD. The ends lost 6 bases at V and 4 bases at J; junction bases unmatched: 8.

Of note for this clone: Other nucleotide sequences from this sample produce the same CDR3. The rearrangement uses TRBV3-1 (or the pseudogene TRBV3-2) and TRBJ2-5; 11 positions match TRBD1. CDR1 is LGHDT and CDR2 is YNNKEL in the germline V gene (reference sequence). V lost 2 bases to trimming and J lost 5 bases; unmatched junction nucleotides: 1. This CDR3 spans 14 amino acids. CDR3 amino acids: CASSQRTGGETQYF. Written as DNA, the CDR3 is TGTGCCAGCAGCCAACGGACAGGGGGCGAGACCCAGTACTTC.

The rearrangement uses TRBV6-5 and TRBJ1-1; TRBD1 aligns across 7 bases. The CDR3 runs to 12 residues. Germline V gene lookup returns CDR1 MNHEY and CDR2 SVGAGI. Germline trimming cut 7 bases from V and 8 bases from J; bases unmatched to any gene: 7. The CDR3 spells CASTRQGSEAFF. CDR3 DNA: TGTGCCAGCACCAGACAGGGCTCGGAAGCTTTCTTT.

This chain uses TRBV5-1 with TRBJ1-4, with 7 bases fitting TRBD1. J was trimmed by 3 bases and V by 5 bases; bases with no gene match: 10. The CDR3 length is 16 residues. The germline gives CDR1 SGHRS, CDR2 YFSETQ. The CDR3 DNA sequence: TGCGCCAGCAGTGGAAGGGGGCTGGGAGCTAATGAAAAACTGTTTTTT. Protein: CASSGRGLGANEKLFF. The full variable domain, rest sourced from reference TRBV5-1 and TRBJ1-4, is KAGVTQTPRYLIKTRGQQVTLSCSPISGHRSVSWYQQTPGQGLQFLFEYFSETQRNKGNFPGRFSGRQFSNSRSEMNVSTLELGDSALYLCASSGRGLGANEKLFFGSGTQLSVL.

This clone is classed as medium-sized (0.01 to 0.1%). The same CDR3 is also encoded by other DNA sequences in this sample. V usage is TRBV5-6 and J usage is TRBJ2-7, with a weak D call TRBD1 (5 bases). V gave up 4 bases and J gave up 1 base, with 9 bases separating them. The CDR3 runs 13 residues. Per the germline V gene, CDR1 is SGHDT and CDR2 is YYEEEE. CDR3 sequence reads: CASSPQGSYEQYF. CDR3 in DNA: TGTGCCAGCAGCCCGCAGGGTTCCTACGAGCAGTACTTC.

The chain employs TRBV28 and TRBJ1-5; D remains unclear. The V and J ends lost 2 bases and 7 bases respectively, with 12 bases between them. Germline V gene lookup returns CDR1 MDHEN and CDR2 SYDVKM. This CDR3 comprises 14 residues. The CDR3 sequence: CASSLGVAGQPQHF. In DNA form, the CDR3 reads TGTGCCAGCAGTTTAGGAGTAGCTGGGCAGCCCCAGCATTTT.

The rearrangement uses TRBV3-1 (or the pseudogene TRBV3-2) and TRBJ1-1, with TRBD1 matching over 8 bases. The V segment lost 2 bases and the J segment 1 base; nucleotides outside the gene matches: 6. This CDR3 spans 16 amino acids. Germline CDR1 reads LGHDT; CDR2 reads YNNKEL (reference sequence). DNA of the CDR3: TGTGCCAGCAGCCAATCCCGAGGACAGGGGAACACTGAAGCTTTCTTT. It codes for CASSQSRGQGNTEAFF.

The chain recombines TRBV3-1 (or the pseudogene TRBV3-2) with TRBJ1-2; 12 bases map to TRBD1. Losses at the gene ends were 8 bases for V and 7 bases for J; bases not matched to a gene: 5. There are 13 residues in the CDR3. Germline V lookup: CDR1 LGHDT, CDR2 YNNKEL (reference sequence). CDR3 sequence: CASQGTGGSGYTF. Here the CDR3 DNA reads TGTGCCAGCCAGGGGACAGGGGGCTCTGGCTACACCTTC.

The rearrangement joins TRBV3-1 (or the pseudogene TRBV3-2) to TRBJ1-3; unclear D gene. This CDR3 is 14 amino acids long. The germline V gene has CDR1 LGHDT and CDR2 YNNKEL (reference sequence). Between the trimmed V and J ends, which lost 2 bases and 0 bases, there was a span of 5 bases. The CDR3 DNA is TGTGCCAGCAGCCAATCGTACTCTGGAAACACCATATATTTT. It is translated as CASSQSYSGNTIYF.

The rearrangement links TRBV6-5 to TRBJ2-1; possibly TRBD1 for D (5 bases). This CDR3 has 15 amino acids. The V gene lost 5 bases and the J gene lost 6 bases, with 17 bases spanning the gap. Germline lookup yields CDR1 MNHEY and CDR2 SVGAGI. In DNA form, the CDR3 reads TGTGCCAGCAGTCCGACAGAACAGCAACGCAATGAGCAGTTCTTC. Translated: CASSPTEQQRNEQFF.

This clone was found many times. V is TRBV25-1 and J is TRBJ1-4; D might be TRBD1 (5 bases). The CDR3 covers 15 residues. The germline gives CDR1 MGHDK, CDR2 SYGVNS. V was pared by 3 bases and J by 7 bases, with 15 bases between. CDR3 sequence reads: CASSDWGQGGEKLFF. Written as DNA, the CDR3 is TGTGCCAGCAGTGATTGGGGCCAGGGCGGTGAAAAACTGTTTTTT. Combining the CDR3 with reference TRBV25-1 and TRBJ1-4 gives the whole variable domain EADIYQTPRYLVIGTGKKITLECSQTMGHDKMYWYQQDPGMELHLIHYSYGVNSTEKGDLSSESTVSRIRTEHFPLTLESARPSHTSQYLCASSDWGQGGEKLFFGSGTQLSVL.